Presented here are 18 T cell receptor beta chains from one specimen sequenced in a study of cytomegalovirus exposure and HLA in healthy donors. The PCR was carried out with 60 Vbeta primers and 13 Jbeta primers. Some clones are missing from TCRdb's copy, which holds only in-frame ones; the method was immunoSEQ multiplex PCR. The sample lists over 90,000 clones; 60% to 85% were seen once. Sequenced: PBMCs. The receptors stem from a man aged 45-65 years in good health and CMV-seropositive.

This rearrangement joins TRBV7-2 to TRBJ2-3, with TRBD1 matching 8 bases. The germline V gene encodes CDR1 SGHTA and CDR2 FQGNSA. Trimming at V came to 5 bases and at J to 4 bases, leaving 8 bases not matched to a gene. This CDR3 has 15 amino acids. This chain's CDR3 is CASSPGQGASDTQYF. CDR3 nucleotides: TGTGCCAGCAGCCCCGGACAGGGTGCGTCAGATACGCAGTATTTT.

V usage is TRBV4-2 and J usage is TRBJ1-6; D is ambiguous. The CDR3 runs to 14 residues. V was shortened by 1 base and J by 10 bases, with 11 bases between the two germline ends. Germline assignment: CDR1 LGHNA and CDR2 YNFKEQ. Here the CDR3 reads CASSQGEPSSPLHF. CDR3 DNA sequence: TGTGCCAGCAGCCAAGGAGAGCCAAGCTCACCCCTCCACTTT.

This chain connects TRBV9 to TRBJ2-3, with D perhaps TRBD2 (5 bases). The germline gives CDR1 SGDLS, CDR2 YYNGEE. Trimming shortened V by 0 bases and J by 1 base, and 12 bases separated the two germline ends. CDR3 length equals 16 residues. The CDR3 protein is CASSVAGSTGTDTQYF. The CDR3 nucleotides read TGTGCCAGCAGCGTAGCGGGGTCCACGGGCACAGATACGCAGTATTTT.

This clone has a handful of counts. The CDR3 protein is CASSLGQGYEKLFF. CDR3 bases: TGTGCCAGCAGCCTTGGACAGGGCTATGAAAAACTGTTTTTT. V usage is TRBV28 and J usage is TRBJ1-4; 8 positions match TRBD1. The germline CDR1 and CDR2 sequences are MDHEN and SYDVKM. The trim removed 6 bases at V and 6 bases at J, leaving 6 bases unmatched. The CDR3 is 14 amino acids. The whole variable domain, remainder taken from reference TRBV28 and TRBJ1-4, is DVKVTQSSRYLVKRTGEKVFLECVQDMDHENMFWYRQDPGLGLRLIYFSYDVKMKEKGDIPEGYSVSREKKERFSLILESASTNQTSMYLCASSLGQGYEKLFFGSGTQLSVL.

The rearrangement uses TRBV18 and TRBJ1-2, with 7 bases identical to TRBD1. The germline V gene has CDR1 KGHSH and CDR2 LQKENI. CDR3 length: 14 amino acids. The V gene end was trimmed by 3 bases and the J gene end by 5 bases; junction bases not matched to a gene: 6. The CDR3 protein is CASSPDRVGYGYTF. In DNA, the CDR3 is TGTGCCAGCTCACCCGACAGGGTAGGGTATGGCTACACCTTC. The full variable domain, completed using reference TRBV18 and TRBJ1-2, is NAGVMQNPRHLVRRRGQEARLRCSPMKGHSHVYWYRQLPEEGLKFMVYLQKENIIDESGMPKERFSAEFPKEGPSILRIQQVVRGDSAAYFCASSPDRVGYGYTFGSGTRLTVV.

The V call is TRBV7-2, the J call TRBJ2-7; 11 nucleotides align to TRBD2. V gave up 3 bases and J gave up 3 bases; unmatched junction bases: 1. Per germline, CDR1 SGHTA and CDR2 FQGNSA. This CDR3 comprises 14 residues. This CDR3 reads CASSFSGGDYEQYF. Written as DNA, the CDR3 is TGTGCCAGCAGCTTTAGCGGGGGGGACTACGAGCAGTACTTC.

The chain links TRBV28 to TRBJ2-7; TRBD1 matches at 9 bases. This CDR3 has 17 amino acids. The V gene's germline CDR1 is MDHEN and CDR2 SYDVKM. Trimming took 8 bases from V and 2 from J; bases not matched to a gene: 16. The CDR3 nucleotides are TGTGCCAGCCGGGTATTACAGGGGGCACCAAACGCCTACGAGCAGTACTTC. It is translated as CASRVLQGAPNAYEQYF.

This chain uses TRBV28 with TRBJ2-7; TRBD2 might be the D (5 bases). V lost 5 bases, J lost 6 bases, and 11 bases lay in between. This CDR3 has 12 residues. The V gene's germline CDR1 is MDHEN and CDR2 SYDVKM. CDR3 in DNA: TGTGCCAGCAGTGCCCCCGGACTCGAGCAGTACTTC. Protein: CASSAPGLEQYF.

The rearrangement joins TRBV19 to TRBJ2-5; 7 bases align to TRBD2. Per germline, CDR1 LNHDA and CDR2 SQIVND (reference sequence). The trim removed 5 bases at V and 0 bases at J, leaving 6 bases unmatched. This CDR3 has 15 residues. The CDR3: CASSPGTTYQETQYF. In nucleotides, the CDR3 is TGTGCCAGTAGTCCAGGGACTACTTACCAAGAGACCCAGTACTTC.

The J gene is TRBJ1-2, the V gene TRBV30, with 9 bases matching TRBD1. The V gene end was trimmed by 3 bases and the J gene end by 8 bases; junction bases not matched to a gene: 10. This CDR3 has 14 amino acids. The germline CDR1 and CDR2 sequences are GTSNPN and SVGIG (reference sequence). Here the CDR3 DNA reads TGTGCCTGGAGCTACGGACAGGGGCGTTCGGGCTACACCTTC. Translating gives CAWSYGQGRSGYTF.

V and J are TRBV6-1 and TRBJ1-5; TRBD1 agrees at 8 bases. V was pared by 2 bases and J by 4 bases, with 7 bases of the junction left unmatched. The CDR3 loop spans 16 amino acids. From germline, CDR1 is MNHNS and CDR2 SASEGT. In nucleotides, the CDR3 is TGTGCCAGCAGTGAACTGCAGGGGGCTATAAATCAGCCCCAGCATTTT. The encoded protein is CASSELQGAINQPQHF.

This clone was counted a few times. J is TRBJ2-7 and V is TRBV28; D call uncertain. Trimming took off 8 bases at V and 2 bases at J, with 16 bases between the two ends. The germline CDR1 and CDR2 sequences are MDHEN and SYDVKM. This CDR3 comprises 14 residues. CDR3 region: CASLSPHRPYEQYF. The DNA of the CDR3 is TGTGCCAGCCTAAGCCCCCACAGACCCTACGAGCAGTACTTC.

In the case of this clone: At one boundary the junction diverges from the germline segment, which might be a read error. This sequence joins TRBV7-9 and TRBJ1-2; 8 positions agree with TRBD1. Germline CDR1 reads SEHNR; CDR2 reads FQNEAQ (reference sequence). The CDR3 covers 13 residues. CDR3 sequence reads: CSSSLTGGYGYTF. The CDR3 nucleotides read TGTTCCAGCAGCTTAACAGGGGGCTATGGCTACACCTTC.

This chain uses TRBV10-3 with TRBJ2-7; D ambiguous. V shed 8 bases and J shed 1 base, with 6 bases lying between them. The CDR3 runs to 11 residues. Looked up from germline, CDR1 is ENHRY and CDR2 is SYGVKD. The CDR3 DNA follows: TGTGCCATCGCCGGTTCCTACGAGCAGTACTTC. This encodes CAIAGSYEQYF.

This rearrangement joins TRBV2 to TRBJ1-1; maybe TRBD1 (5 bases). The ends were cut back, 4 bases at V and 3 bases at J, with 15 bases in the middle. CDR3 length equals 15 residues. Germline V gene lookup returns CDR1 SNHLY and CDR2 FYNNEI. For the CDR3, the DNA is TGTGCCAGCAGTGTGGCCGATCCCAGGGACACTGAAGCTTTCTTT. Its protein is CASSVADPRDTEAFF.

Within the sample, this clone is medium-sized. The chain joins TRBV6-1 to TRBJ2-7, with TRBD2 identical over 11 bases. Germline CDR1 is MNHNS and CDR2 is SASEGT. This CDR3 spans 15 amino acids. V gave up 0 bases and J gave up 2 bases; unmatched junction bases: 0. The CDR3 spells CASSEAGLAAYEQYF. DNA of the CDR3: TGTGCCAGCAGTGAAGCGGGACTAGCGGCCTACGAGCAGTACTTC.

This chain links TRBV7-3 with TRBJ2-7, with 7 positions matching TRBD1. Germline V gene lookup returns CDR1 SGHTA and CDR2 FQGTGA. Trimming at V came to 4 bases and at J to 4 bases, leaving 4 bases not matched to a gene. The CDR3 has 13 amino acids. CDR3 nucleotides: TGTGCCAGCAGCTCTGGCAGGGGGTACGAGCAGTACTTC. Protein product: CASSSGRGYEQYF.

The chain uses TRBV11-2 and TRBJ2-1, with TRBD2 identical over 11 bases. J lost 7 bases, V lost 3 bases, and 2 bases had no gene match. Germline V CDR1 and CDR2: SGHAT, FQNNGV. The CDR3 runs 14 residues. CDR3 DNA sequence: TGTGCCAGCAGCTTTCGACTAGCGGGAAATGAGCAGTTCTTC. Translation gives CASSFRLAGNEQFF.